This paragraph reports one T cell receptor (beta chain). Its antigen remains unknown. The data are from a study of CD8+ T cells in alopecia areata. Indicated treatment: oral pan-JAK inhibitor, 5-10 mg twice daily. Collection of lesional scalp punch biopsies and peripheral blood was performed in alopecia areata patients. Overall study findings and caveats: Under tofacitinib, numerous expanded lesional clonotypes remained detectable in scalp and blood. Tofacitinib delivered significant drops in scalp clonality and in expanded CD8+ clones among the top 100.

In each case, RNA was isolated and then reverse transcribed into cDNA as the sequencing template. The method was immunoSEQ multiplex PCR; TCRdb's version includes in-frame clones alone and lacks a portion of them. The repertoire has over 150,000 clones, around 60% of them found once; the top ten carry less than 3.5%. Sequencing used CD4+ T cells sorted from blood, obtained at week 4, from a patient treated with tofacitinib. The clonotype was recovered from a human donor with alopecia areata.

The CDR3 region has the DNA TGTGCCAGCAGCTCGGGGACCACATGGGAGGAGCAGTTCTTC. Its protein is CASSSGTTWEEQFF. The rearrangement joins TRBV7-8 to TRBJ2-1; D is perhaps TRBD1 or TRBD2 (5 bases each). The length of the CDR3 is 14 residues. Trimming stripped 4 bases from V and 10 bases from J, with 17 bases between. The germline gives CDR1 SGHVS, CDR2 FQNEAQ. The variable domain in full, with the rest retrieved from reference TRBV7-8 and TRBJ2-1, is GAGVSQSPRYKVAKRGQDVALRCDPISGHVSLFWYQQALGQGPEFLTYFQNEAQLDKSGLPSDRFFAERPEGSVSTLKIQRTQQEDSAVYLCASSSGTTWEEQFFGPGTRLTVL.